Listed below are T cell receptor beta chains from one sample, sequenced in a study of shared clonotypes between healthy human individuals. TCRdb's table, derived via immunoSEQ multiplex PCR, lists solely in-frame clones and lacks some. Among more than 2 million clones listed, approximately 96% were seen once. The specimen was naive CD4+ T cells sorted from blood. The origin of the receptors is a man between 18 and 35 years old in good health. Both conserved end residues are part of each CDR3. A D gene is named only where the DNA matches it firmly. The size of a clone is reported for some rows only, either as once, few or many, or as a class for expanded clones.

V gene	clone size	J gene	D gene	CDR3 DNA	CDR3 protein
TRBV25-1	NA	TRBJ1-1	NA	TGTGCCAGCAGGGGGGATACTGAAGCTTTCTTT	CASRGDTEAFF
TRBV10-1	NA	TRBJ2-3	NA	TGCGCCAGCAGTGAGTCGGGGGTTTCCGTGTATTTT	CASSESGVSVYF
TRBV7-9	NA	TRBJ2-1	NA	TGTGCCAGCAGCAGCACGGGGGAAGAGCAGTTCTTC	CASSSTGEEQFF
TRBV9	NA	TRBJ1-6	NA	TGTGCCAGCAGCGTAGGGACCCGGAGCTCCTATAATTCACCCCTCCACTTT	CASSVGTRSSYNSPLHF
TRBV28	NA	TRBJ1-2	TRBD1	TGTGCCAGCAGTGCCGGGACAGCCCCCGGCTACACCTTC	CASSAGTAPGYTF
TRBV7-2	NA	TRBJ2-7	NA	TGTGCCAGCAGCTTAGGGGGGCAGAACTACGAGCAGTACTTC	CASSLGGQNYEQYF
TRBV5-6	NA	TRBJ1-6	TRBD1	TGTGCCAGCAGCTGGGAAGGGACAGTGGCTTCACCCCTCCACTTT	CASSWEGTVASPLHF
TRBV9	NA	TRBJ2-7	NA	TGTGCCAGCAGCGTAGAAGACGGGAGTTACGAGCAGTACTTC	CASSVEDGSYEQYF
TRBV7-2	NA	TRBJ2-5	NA	TGTGCCAGCAGCTTCCAGCGGAGTAGTCAAGAGACCCAGTACTTC	CASSFQRSSQETQYF
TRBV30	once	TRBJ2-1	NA	TGTGCCTGGGTTGGACACTCCTACAATGAGCAGTTCTTC	CAWVGHSYNEQFF
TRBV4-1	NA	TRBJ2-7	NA	TGCGCCAGCAGCCAAGATCGGGCTCCCCAGGGCGAGCAGTACTTC	CASSQDRAPQGEQYF
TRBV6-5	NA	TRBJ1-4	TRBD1	TGTGCCAGCAGTCGGGGACAGGGGAGCGAAAAACTGTTTTTT	CASSRGQGSEKLFF
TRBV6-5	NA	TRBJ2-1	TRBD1	TGTGCCAGCAGTTACTCGGGTCAGGGGGAGTTCTTC	CASSYSGQGEFF
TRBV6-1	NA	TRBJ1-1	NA	TGTGCCAGCCAAAGGGTAGGGAGCACTGAAGCTTTCTTT	CASQRVGSTEAFF
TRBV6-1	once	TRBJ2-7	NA	TGTGCCAGCAGTGACCTTGGGGCAGTAGCCTACGAGCAGTACTTC	CASSDLGAVAYEQYF
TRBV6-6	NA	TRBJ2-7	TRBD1	TGTGCCAGCAGTTACAGGGACAGGGGGGAAGACGAGCAGTACTTC	CASSYRDRGEDEQYF
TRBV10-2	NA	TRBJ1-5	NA	TGCGCCAGCAGTGAACAGGCAGATCAGCCCCAGCATTTT	CASSEQADQPQHF
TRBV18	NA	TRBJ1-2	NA	TGTGCCAGCTCACCGGGAACAGGAAGAACTAACTATGGCTACACCTTC	CASSPGTGRTNYGYTF
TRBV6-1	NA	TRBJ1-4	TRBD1	TGTGCCAGCAGTGAAAAAGGAGGGACAGGCGATGAAAAACTGTTTTTT	CASSEKGGTGDEKLFF
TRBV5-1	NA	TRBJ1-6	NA	TGCGCCAGCAGCTTTTGGGACCGAAATTCACCCCTCCACTTT	CASSFWDRNSPLHF
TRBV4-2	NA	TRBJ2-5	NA	TGTGCCAGCAGCCAAGGACGAATAGAGACCCAGTACTTC	CASSQGRIETQYF
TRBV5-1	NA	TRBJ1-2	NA	TGCGCCAGCAGCGCGCTTTCGTCGGATTCTAACTATGGCTACACCTTC	CASSALSSDSNYGYTF
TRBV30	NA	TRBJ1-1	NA	TGTGCCTGGAGTCGCGGCATTCTTAGGAGGGACACTGAAGCTTTCTTT	CAWSRGILRRDTEAFF
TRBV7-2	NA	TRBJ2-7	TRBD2	TGTGCCAGCAGCTTCAAACCGGGACTAGATACCGAGCAGTACTTC	CASSFKPGLDTEQYF
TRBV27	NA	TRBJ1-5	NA	TGTGCCAGCAGTTTATACTGGACGACTAATAGCAATCAGCCCCAGCATTTT	CASSLYWTTNSNQPQHF
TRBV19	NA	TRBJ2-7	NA	TGTGCCAGTAGTTCTCATTCCCAAAATGGCCAGTACTTC	CASSSHSQNGQYF
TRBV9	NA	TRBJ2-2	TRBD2	TGTGCCAGCAGCGTAGCATTAGCGGGGACGAACACCGGGGAGCTGTTTTTT	CASSVALAGTNTGELFF
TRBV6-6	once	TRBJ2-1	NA	TGTGCCAGCAGCCGAGGGGCCCGGAAATACAATGAGCAGTTCTTC	CASSRGARKYNEQFF
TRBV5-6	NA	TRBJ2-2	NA	TGTGCCAGCAGTCCAGGGAACACCGGGGAGCTGTTTTTT	CASSPGNTGELFF
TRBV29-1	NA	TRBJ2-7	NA	TGCAGCGTTGTATTCGGTTCCTACGAGCAGTACTTC	CSVVFGSYEQYF